Included here is one TCR beta chain sequence, with context. Its antigen is as yet unknown. The protocol was immunoSEQ multiplex PCR, while the TCRdb copy is restricted to in-frame clones and leaves out a portion. Here the sample spans roughly 100,000 clones, approximately 78% being singletons. The data are from a study of T cell clones after liver transplantation. Broader study findings: Conclusions were preliminary, with small, heterogeneous patient groups.

V gave up 4 bases and J gave up 5 bases, with 18 bases separating them. The CDR3 has 16 residues. Looked up from germline, CDR1 is MGHRA and CDR2 is YSYEKL. Specimen: CD4+ T cells from blood, collected before liver transplant. J is TRBJ2-1 and V is TRBV4-1; perhaps TRBD2 as D (7 bases). The TCR originated in a human donor who received a liver transplant. The CDR3 coding sequence is TGCGCCAGCAGCCTCCCCCCGGGGGGCTCGGACAATGAGCAGTTCTTC. Protein: CASSLPPGGSDNEQFF.